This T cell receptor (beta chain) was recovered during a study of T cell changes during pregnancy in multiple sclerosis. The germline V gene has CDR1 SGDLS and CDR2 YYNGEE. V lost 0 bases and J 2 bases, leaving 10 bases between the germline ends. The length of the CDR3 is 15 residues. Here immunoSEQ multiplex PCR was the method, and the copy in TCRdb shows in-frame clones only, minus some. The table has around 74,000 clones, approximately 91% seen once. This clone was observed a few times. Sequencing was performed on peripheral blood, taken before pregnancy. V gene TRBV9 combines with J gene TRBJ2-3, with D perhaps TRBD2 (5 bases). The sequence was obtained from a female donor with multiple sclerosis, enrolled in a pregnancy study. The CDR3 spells CASSVAGRNTDTQYF. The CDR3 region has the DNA TGTGCCAGCAGCGTAGCGGGGAGAAACACAGATACGCAGTATTTT.